These T cell receptor beta chains were read from a single sample in a study of T-cell reconstitution after alpha-beta-depleted transplantation in children. TCRdb processed the PCR reads anew with MiXCR; each CDR3 protein has one entry. The sample holds 6,500 to 10,000 distinct CDR3 sequences, 17% seen once. The starting material was PBMCs, mostly from graft donor cells, obtained 60 days after TCRalphabeta/CD19-depleted stem cell transplant. The receptor source for this set is a girl less than two years old who had a stem cell transplant for combined immunodeficiency, so the T cells may come from the graft donor. CDR3s include the opening cysteine and the closing phenylalanine or tryptophan. Fields, in order: clone size, J gene, CDR3 length, V gene, D gene, CDR3 DNA, CDR3 protein. The D gene is left open where the match is weak. Size is stated for part of the rows, as once, few or many counts, or as a class when the clone is expanded.

once,TRBJ2-6,14,TRBV7-3,-,TGTGCCAGCAGCTCCAACTCTGGGGCCAACGTCCTGACTTTC,CASSSNSGANVLTF
few,TRBJ1-2,16,TRBV5-6,-,TGTGCCAGCAGCTTGTGGGAAGGTGGTATAAATGTGGGCTACACCTTC,CASSLWEGGINVGYTF
many,TRBJ2-4,14,TRBV6-5,TRBD1,TGTGCCAGCAGTTTTCGACAGGGGGCCTACATTCAGTACTTC,CASSFRQGAYIQYF
-,TRBJ2-5,16,TRBV6-2/TRBV6-3,TRBD1,TGTGCCAGCAGCCCACACCGACAGGGGGCGGGAGAGACCCAGTACTTC,CASSPHRQGAGETQYF
many,TRBJ2-3,15,TRBV20-1,TRBD2,TGCAGTGCTTATACTAGCGGGAGGAGCACAGATACGCAGTATTTT,CSAYTSGRSTDTQYF
-,TRBJ2-4,12,TRBV18,-,TGTGCCAGCTCACCGGACGGGGACATTCAGTACTTC,CASSPDGDIQYF
many,TRBJ1-2,16,TRBV5-6,-,TGTGCCAGCAGTATACTTAATTCCGGGGGGGCCTATGGCTACACCTTC,CASSILNSGGAYGYTF
-,TRBJ2-3,13,TRBV4-1,-,TGCGCCAGCAGCCTATGGGCTGGAGATACGCAGTATTTT,CASSLWAGDTQYF
many,TRBJ1-4,16,TRBV7-8,TRBD1,TGTGCCAGCAGCTTTATAGGGGGACAGCCTAATGAAAAACTGTTTTTT,CASSFIGGQPNEKLFF
-,TRBJ2-5,15,TRBV6-5,-,TGTGCCAGCAGTCGTTCGGGGGCGCGGGGAGAGACCCAGTACTTC,CASSRSGARGETQYF
many,TRBJ2-7,11,TRBV10-3,-,TGTGCCATCAGTGAAGGGGACGAGCAGTACTTC,CAISEGDEQYF
few,TRBJ1-5,18,TRBV6-6,TRBD1,TGTGCCAGCAGTCTCAATGCAGGGGGCGCGTATGGCAATCAGCCCCAGCATTTT,CASSLNAGGAYGNQPQHF
-,TRBJ2-1,15,TRBV11-2,TRBD2,TGTGCCAGCAGCTTAGGTTTAGCGGGATTCAATGAGCAGTTCTTC,CASSLGLAGFNEQFF
many,TRBJ2-2,14,TRBV12-3/TRBV12-4,-,TGTGCCAGCAGTTTGGGGCGGTTAACCGGGGAGCTGTTTTTT,CASSLGRLTGELFF
-,TRBJ2-3,11,TRBV5-6,-,TGTGCCAGCAGCTTGACAGATACGCAGTATTTT,CASSLTDTQYF
-,TRBJ2-2,15,TRBV7-2,TRBD1,TGTGCCAGCAGCTTCGGACAGGGGAACACCGGGGAGCTGTTTTTT,CASSFGQGNTGELFF
-,TRBJ2-7,12,TRBV10-2,-,TGCGCCAGCAGAGAGGGAGGATACGAGCAGTACTTC,CASREGGYEQYF
-,TRBJ2-2,13,TRBV9,-,TGTGCCAGCAGCGTATATGTCACCGGGGAGCTGTTTTTT,CASSVYVTGELFF
-,TRBJ1-2,16,TRBV12-3/TRBV12-4,TRBD1,TGTGCCAGCAGTTTAGGGACCTGGGACAGGGGTTACGGCTACACCTTC,CASSLGTWDRGYGYTF
-,TRBJ1-2,16,TRBV7-2,TRBD1,TGTGCCAGCAGCACCACACCCCCGACAGGGAAGGATGGCTACACCTTC,CASSTTPPTGKDGYTF
-,TRBJ2-5,16,TRBV5-5,TRBD2,TGTGCCAGCACCTTCATTCCGGGAGGCTCCCAAGAGACCCAGTACTTC,CASTFIPGGSQETQYF
many,TRBJ1-6,14,TRBV27,TRBD1,TGTGCCAGCAGTTGGCGGACAGGTCCTACCACCCTCCACTTT,CASSWRTGPTTLHF
many,TRBJ1-2,15,TRBV5-6,TRBD1,TGTGCCAGCAGCCCCCGGGGACAGGGCCACTATGGCTACACCTTC,CASSPRGQGHYGYTF
-,TRBJ2-3,16,TRBV5-6,TRBD2,TGTGCCAGCAGCTCCGGACTAGCGGGATCCACAGATACGCAGTATTTT,CASSSGLAGSTDTQYF
few,TRBJ2-1,17,TRBV7-8,-,TGTGCCAGCAGCTTGTGGGCTAGCGCCTGGACGGGCAATGAGCAGTTCTTC,CASSLWASAWTGNEQFF
-,TRBJ2-3,18,TRBV6-6,TRBD2,TGTGCCAGCAGTTACCCCACTAGCGGGAGGGCCGTGACAGATACGCAGTATTTT,CASSYPTSGRAVTDTQYF
medium-sized,TRBJ1-5,13,TRBV12-3/TRBV12-4,-,TGTGCCAGCAGTTTTCAGGGGAATCAGCCCCAGCATTTT,CASSFQGNQPQHF
many,TRBJ2-1,13,TRBV24-1,-,TGTGCCACCAGTAATATGGTTCTCAATGAGCAGTTCTTC,CATSNMVLNEQFF
once,TRBJ2-7,11,TRBV18,-,TGTGCCAGCTCAGAAGACAACCAGCAGTACTTC,CASSEDNQQYF
-,TRBJ2-7,13,TRBV15,TRBD1,TGTGCCACCAGTCCGGGACAGTTCTACGAGCAGTACTTC,CATSPGQFYEQYF
-,TRBJ2-1,15,TRBV12-3/TRBV12-4,-,TGTGCCAGCAGTTTAGGTAGCGGCGGCTTGAGTGAGCAGTTCTTC,CASSLGSGGLSEQFF
many,TRBJ1-4,15,TRBV25-1,TRBD1,TGTGCCAGCAGTGCCCCCGGGACAGTTAATGAAAAACTGTTTTTT,CASSAPGTVNEKLFF
few,TRBJ2-5,13,TRBV7-3,-,TGTGCCAGCAGCCAACAGACGGGGGAGACCCAGTACTTC,CASSQQTGETQYF
many,TRBJ2-1,15,TRBV7-2,-,TGTGCCAGCAGCTTAGTGTCCGCCTTAGCGTATGAGCAGTTCTTC,CASSLVSALAYEQFF
many,TRBJ2-5,15,TRBV12-5,TRBD2,TGTGCTAGTGGCTCGCTGAGCGGGGCCGGAGAGACCCAGTACTTC,CASGSLSGAGETQYF
-,TRBJ2-7,17,TRBV4-1,TRBD2,TGCGCCAGCAGCTCCACCGTGCTAGCGGGGGGGCCCTACGAGCAGTACTTC,CASSSTVLAGGPYEQYF
few,TRBJ2-1,15,TRBV5-6,TRBD2,TGTGCCAGCAGCCTGCAACTAGCGGACTACAATGAGCAGTTCTTC,CASSLQLADYNEQFF
-,TRBJ2-7,14,TRBV18,-,TGTGCCAGCTCACCGAGTGGATTGTCCTACGAGCAGTACTTC,CASSPSGLSYEQYF
many,TRBJ1-2,14,TRBV10-3,-,TGTGCCATCAGTGAAGGCCAGTCTCCTCGTGGCTACACCTTC,CAISEGQSPRGYTF
many,TRBJ2-1,17,TRBV4-2,TRBD1,TGTGCCAGCAGCCAAGAGAGGACAGGGGGTTCCTACAATGAGCAGTTCTTC,CASSQERTGGSYNEQFF
-,TRBJ2-7,15,TRBV6-5,TRBD2,TGTGCCAGCAGTTACAGTGCGGGAGGGCCAGGGGAGCAGTACTTC,CASSYSAGGPGEQYF
few,TRBJ2-7,15,TRBV20-1,-,TGCAGTGCTAGAGATCGGGCGGGGGCCTCCTACGAGCAGTACTTC,CSARDRAGASYEQYF
many,TRBJ2-6,16,TRBV12-3/TRBV12-4,-,TGTGCCAAGCCCCGCGGTGGGATGGCTGGGGCCAACGTCCTGACTTTC,CAKPRGGMAGANVLTF
-,TRBJ1-2,13,TRBV5-1,TRBD1,TGCGCCAGCAGCACGACAGGGAGCTATGGCTACACCTTC,CASSTTGSYGYTF
many,TRBJ2-7,14,TRBV20-1,-,TGCAGTGCTAGAGATCCCGGACGGGTTTACGAGCAGTACTTC,CSARDPGRVYEQYF
few,TRBJ2-5,12,TRBV6-5,-,TGTGCCAGCAGCCACCCAAGCGAGACCCAGTACTTC,CASSHPSETQYF
many,TRBJ2-3,18,TRBV7-9,TRBD2,TGTGCCAGCAGCTTAGCGACCCTTAGCGGGGAGTTCACAGATACGCAGTATTTT,CASSLATLSGEFTDTQYF
-,TRBJ2-5,15,TRBV5-6,-,TGTGCCAGCAGCTATCTAGGGGGAACACAAGAGACCCAGTACTTC,CASSYLGGTQETQYF
few,TRBJ2-7,16,TRBV28,TRBD1,TGTGCCCCGACCCCCATCGACAGGGGGGTCCCCTACGAGCAGTACTTC,CAPTPIDRGVPYEQYF
many,TRBJ2-2,13,TRBV12-3/TRBV12-4,TRBD1,TGTGCCAGCAGAGACAGGGTCACCGGGGAGCTGTTTTTT,CASRDRVTGELFF
-,TRBJ2-3,16,TRBV7-2,TRBD2,TGTGCCAGTGCCCGGGGACTAGCGGGAGGAATAGATACGCAGTATTTT,CASARGLAGGIDTQYF
many,TRBJ2-1,13,TRBV20-1,TRBD2,TGCAGTGCTCCAGGGACTAGCGGGGTTGAGCAGTTCTTC,CSAPGTSGVEQFF
many,TRBJ2-5,15,TRBV20-1,-,TGCAGTGCTAGAATACCGGGACTCATCGTTGGGACCCAGTACTTC,CSARIPGLIVGTQYF
-,TRBJ2-5,14,TRBV3-1,-,TGTGCCAGCAGCCAAGCGAGGGTACGGGAGACCCAGTACTTC,CASSQARVRETQYF
-,TRBJ2-3,15,TRBV5-5,TRBD2,TGTGCCAGCAGCCGCGGGACTAGCGGCACAGATACGCAGTATTTT,CASSRGTSGTDTQYF